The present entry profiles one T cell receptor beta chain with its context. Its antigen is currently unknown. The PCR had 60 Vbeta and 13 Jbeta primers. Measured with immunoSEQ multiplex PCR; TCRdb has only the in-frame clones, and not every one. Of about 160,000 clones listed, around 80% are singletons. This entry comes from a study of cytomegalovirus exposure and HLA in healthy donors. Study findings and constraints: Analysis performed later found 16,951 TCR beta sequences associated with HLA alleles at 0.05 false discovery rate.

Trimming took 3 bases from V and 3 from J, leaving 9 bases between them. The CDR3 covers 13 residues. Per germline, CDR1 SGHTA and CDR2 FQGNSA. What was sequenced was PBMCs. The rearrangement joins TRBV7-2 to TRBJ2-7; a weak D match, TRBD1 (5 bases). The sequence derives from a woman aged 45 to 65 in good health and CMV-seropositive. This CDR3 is CASSLQGLYEQYF. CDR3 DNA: TGTGCCAGCAGCTTGCAGGGCCTCTACGAGCAGTACTTC.